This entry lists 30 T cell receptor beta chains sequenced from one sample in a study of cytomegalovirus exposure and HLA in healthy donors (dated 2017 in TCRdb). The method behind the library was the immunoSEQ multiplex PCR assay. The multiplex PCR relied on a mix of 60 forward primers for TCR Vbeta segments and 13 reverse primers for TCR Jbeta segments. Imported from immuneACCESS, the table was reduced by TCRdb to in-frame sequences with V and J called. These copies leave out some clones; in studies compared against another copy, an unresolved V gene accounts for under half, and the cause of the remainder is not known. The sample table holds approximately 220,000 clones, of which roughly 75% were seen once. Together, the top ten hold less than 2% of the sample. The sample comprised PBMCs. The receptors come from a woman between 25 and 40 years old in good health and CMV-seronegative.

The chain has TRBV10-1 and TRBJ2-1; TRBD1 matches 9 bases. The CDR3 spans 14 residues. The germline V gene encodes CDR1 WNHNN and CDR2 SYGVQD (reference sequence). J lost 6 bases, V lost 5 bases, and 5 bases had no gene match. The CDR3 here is CASSRTGDINEQFF. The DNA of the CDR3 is TGCGCCAGCAGTCGGACAGGGGATATCAATGAGCAGTTCTTC.

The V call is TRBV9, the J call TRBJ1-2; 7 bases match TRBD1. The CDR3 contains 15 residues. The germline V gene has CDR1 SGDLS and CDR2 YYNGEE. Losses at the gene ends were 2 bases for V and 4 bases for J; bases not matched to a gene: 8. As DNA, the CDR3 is TGTGCCAGCAGCGTCACAGGGGCGACGTCCTATGGCTACACCTTC. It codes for CASSVTGATSYGYTF.

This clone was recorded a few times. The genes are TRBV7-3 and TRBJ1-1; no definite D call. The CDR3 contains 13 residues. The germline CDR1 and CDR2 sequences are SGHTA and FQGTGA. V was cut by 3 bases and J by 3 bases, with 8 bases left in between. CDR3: CASSFAGDTEAFF. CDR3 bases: TGTGCCAGCAGCTTCGCCGGAGACACTGAAGCTTTCTTT.

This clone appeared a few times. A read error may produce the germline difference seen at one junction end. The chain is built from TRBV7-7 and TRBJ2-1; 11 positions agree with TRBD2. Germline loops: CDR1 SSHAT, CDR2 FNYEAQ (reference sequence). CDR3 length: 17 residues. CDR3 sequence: CASSPNLLAGAYNEQFF. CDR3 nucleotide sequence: TGTGCTAGCAGCCCGAACCTACTAGCGGGAGCCTACAATGAGCAGTTCTTC.

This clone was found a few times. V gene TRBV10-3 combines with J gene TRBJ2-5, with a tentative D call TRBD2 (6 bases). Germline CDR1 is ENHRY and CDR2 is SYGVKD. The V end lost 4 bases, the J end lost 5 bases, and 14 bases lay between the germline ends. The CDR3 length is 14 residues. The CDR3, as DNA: TGTGCCATCAGTGGGCGGGACGACCCGGAGACCCAGTACTTC. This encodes CAISGRDDPETQYF.

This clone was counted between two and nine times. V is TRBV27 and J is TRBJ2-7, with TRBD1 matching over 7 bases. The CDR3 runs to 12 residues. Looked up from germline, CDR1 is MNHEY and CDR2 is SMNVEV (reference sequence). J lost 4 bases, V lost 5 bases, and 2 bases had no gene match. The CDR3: CASSPTGYEQYF. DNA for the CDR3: TGTGCCAGCAGTCCGACAGGGTACGAGCAGTACTTC.

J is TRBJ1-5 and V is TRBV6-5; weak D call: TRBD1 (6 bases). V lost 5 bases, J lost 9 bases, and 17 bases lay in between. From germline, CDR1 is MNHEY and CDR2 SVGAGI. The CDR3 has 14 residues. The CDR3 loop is CASSSTGLQGPQHF. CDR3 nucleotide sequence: TGTGCCAGCAGTAGTACAGGGCTCCAAGGGCCCCAGCATTTT.

The CDR3 DNA follows: TGTGCCAGCAGCCCGGACAGGCGTCAGCCCCAGCATTTT. It codes for CASSPDRRQPQHF. This chain connects TRBV27 to TRBJ1-5, with TRBD1 matching 7 bases. With V trimmed by 6 bases and J by 6 bases, 5 bases remained unmatched. The CDR3 loop spans 13 amino acids. CDR1 and CDR2 (germline): MNHEY, SMNVEV (reference sequence).

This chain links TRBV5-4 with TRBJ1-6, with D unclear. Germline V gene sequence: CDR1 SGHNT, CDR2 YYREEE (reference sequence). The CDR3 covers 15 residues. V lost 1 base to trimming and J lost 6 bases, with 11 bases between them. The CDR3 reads CASSLSGVSNSPLHF. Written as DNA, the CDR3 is TGTGCCAGCAGCTTGTCCGGGGTCTCTAATTCACCCCTCCACTTT.

The DNA for the CDR3 is TGTGCCAGCAGCCAAACAGGGAGGGGGGCTGAAGCTTTCTTT. Amino acids: CASSQTGRGAEAFF. The J gene is TRBJ1-1, the V gene TRBV16, with D maybe TRBD1 (6 bases). The germline CDR1 and CDR2 sequences are KGHSY and FQNENV. This CDR3 comprises 14 residues. With 2 bases removed from V and 6 bases from J, the gap between germline ends came to 13 bases.

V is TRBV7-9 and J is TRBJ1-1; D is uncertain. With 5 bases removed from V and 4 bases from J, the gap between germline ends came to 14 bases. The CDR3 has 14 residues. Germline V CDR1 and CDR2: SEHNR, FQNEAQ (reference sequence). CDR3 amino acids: CASSPTREVTEAFF. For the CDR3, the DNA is TGTGCCAGCAGCCCCACTAGGGAAGTCACTGAAGCTTTCTTT.

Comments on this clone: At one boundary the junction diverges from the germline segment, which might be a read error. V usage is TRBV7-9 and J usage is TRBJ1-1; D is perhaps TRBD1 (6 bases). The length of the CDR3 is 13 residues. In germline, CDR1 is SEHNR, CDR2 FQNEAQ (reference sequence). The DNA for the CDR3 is TGTTCCAGCAGCTTAGGAGGGGGCACTGAAGCTTTCTTT. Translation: CSSSLGGGTEAFF. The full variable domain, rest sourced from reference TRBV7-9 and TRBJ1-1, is DTGVSQNPRHKITKRGQNVTFRCDPISEHNRLYWYRQTLGQGPEFLTYFQNEAQLEKSRLLSDRFSAERPKGSFSTLEIQRTEQGDSAMYLCSSSLGGGTEAFFGQGTRLTVV.

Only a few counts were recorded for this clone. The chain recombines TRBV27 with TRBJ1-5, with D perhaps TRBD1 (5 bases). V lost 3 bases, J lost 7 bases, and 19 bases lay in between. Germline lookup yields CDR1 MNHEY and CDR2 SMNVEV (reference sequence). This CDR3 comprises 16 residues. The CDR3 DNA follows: TGTGCCAGCAGTTTGGGCCGGGGGGGTATTGAACAGCCCCAGCATTTT. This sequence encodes CASSLGRGGIEQPQHF.

The DNA for the CDR3 is TGCGCCAGCAGCTTGGTGGTAGCCGCAAACGAGCAGTACTTC. This translates into CASSLVVAANEQYF. This chain joins TRBV5-1 and TRBJ2-7; D not certain. This CDR3 has 14 amino acids. The germline CDR1 and CDR2 sequences are SGHRS and YFSETQ. Trimming removed 0 bases at V and 5 bases at J, with 12 bases between.

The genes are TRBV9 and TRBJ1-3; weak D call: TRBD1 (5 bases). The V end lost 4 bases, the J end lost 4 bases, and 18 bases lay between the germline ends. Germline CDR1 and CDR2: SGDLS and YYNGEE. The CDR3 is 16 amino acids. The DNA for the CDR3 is TGTGCCAGCAGCCTCCTGCCGGGGGGTTCCGGAAACACCATATATTTT. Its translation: CASSLLPGGSGNTIYF.

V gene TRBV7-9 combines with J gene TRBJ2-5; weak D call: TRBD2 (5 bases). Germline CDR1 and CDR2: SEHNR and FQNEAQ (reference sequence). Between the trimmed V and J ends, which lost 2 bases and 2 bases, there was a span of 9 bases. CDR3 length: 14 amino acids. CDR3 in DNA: TGTGCCAGCAGCTTACGAGCGGAACAAGAGACCCAGTACTTC. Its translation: CASSLRAEQETQYF.

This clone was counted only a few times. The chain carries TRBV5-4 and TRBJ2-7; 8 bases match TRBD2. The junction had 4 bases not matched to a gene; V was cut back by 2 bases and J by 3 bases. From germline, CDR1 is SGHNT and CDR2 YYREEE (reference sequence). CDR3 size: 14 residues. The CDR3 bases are TGTGCCAGCAGCTTCCTAGCGGGCCTCTACGAGCAGTACTTC. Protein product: CASSFLAGLYEQYF.

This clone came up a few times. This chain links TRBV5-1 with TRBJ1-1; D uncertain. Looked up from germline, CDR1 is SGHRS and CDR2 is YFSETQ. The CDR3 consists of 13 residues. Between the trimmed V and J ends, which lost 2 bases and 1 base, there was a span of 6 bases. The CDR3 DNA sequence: TGCGCCAGCAGCTTTCCGGGGAACACTGAAGCTTTCTTT. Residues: CASSFPGNTEAFF.

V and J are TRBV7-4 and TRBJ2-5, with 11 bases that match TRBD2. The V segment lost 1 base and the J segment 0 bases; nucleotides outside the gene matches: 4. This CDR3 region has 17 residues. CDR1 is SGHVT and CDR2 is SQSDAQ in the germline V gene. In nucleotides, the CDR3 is TGTGCCAGCAGCTTAGAGACTAGCGGGATTCACCAAGAGACCCAGTACTTC. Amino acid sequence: CASSLETSGIHQETQYF.

The CDR3 is CASSSTVSSYEQYF. CDR3 nucleotide sequence: TGTGCCAGCAGCTCCACAGTAAGCTCCTACGAGCAGTACTTC. The V call is TRBV11-2, the J call TRBJ2-7; no definite D call. Per germline, CDR1 SGHAT and CDR2 FQNNGV. V lost 4 bases to trimming and J lost 0 bases, with 10 bases between them. The CDR3 is 14 amino acids.

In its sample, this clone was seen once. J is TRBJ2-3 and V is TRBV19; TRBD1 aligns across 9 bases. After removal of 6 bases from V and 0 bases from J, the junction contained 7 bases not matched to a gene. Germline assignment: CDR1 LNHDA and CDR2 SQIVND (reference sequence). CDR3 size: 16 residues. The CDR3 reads CASRDRGYSSTDTQYF. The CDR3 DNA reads TGTGCCAGTAGGGACAGGGGCTACTCGAGCACAGATACGCAGTATTTT.

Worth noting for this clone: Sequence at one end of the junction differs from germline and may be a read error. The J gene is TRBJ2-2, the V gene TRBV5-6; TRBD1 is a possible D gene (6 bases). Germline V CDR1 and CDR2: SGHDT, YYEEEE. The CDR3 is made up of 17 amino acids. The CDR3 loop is CDSSISSGATQVGEPFF. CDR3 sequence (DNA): TGTGACAGCAGCATTTCTTCAGGGGCGACTCAGGTCGGGGAGCCGTTTTTT. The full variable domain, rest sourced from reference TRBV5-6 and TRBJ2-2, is DAGVTQSPTHLIKTRGQQVTLRCSPKSGHDTVSWYQQALGQGPQFIFQYYEEEERQRGNFPDRFSGHQFPNYSSELNVNALLLGDSALYLCDSSISSGATQVGEPFFGEGSRLTVL.

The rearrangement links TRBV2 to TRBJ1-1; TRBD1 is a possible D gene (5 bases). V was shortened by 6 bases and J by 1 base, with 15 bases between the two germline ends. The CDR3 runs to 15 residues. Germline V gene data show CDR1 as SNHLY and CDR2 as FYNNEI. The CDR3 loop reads CASSVATVTNTEAFF. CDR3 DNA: TGTGCCAGCAGCGTCGCGACAGTTACGAACACTGAAGCTTTCTTT.

The CDR3 loop reads CASSTERTADLRTEAFF. CDR3 DNA sequence: TGTGCCAGTAGTACAGAAAGGACAGCGGACCTGAGGACTGAAGCTTTCTTT. The chain employs TRBV19 and TRBJ1-1; tentative D call: TRBD1 (6 bases). Germline V gene data show CDR1 as LNHDA and CDR2 as SQIVND (reference sequence). V dropped 4 bases and J dropped 5 bases, with 23 bases sitting between them. This CDR3 region has 17 residues.

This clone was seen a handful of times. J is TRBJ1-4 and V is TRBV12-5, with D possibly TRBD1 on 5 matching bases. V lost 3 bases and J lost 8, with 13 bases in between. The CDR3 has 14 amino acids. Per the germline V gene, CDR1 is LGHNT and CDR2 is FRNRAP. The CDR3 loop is CASGFGTGGEKLFF. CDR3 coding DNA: TGTGCTAGTGGTTTTGGAACAGGAGGGGAAAAACTGTTTTTT.

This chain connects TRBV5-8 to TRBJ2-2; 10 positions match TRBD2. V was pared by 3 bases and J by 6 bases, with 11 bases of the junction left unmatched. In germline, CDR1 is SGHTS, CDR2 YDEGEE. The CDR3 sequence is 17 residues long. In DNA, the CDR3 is TGTGCCAGCAGCTCCACCGACACTAGCGGGACCCCCGGGGAGCTGTTTTTT. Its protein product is CASSSTDTSGTPGELFF. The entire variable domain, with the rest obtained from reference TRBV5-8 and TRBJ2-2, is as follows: EAGVTQSPTHLIKTRGQQATLRCSPISGHTSVYWYQQALGLGLQFLLWYDEGEERNRGNFPPRFSGRQFPNYSSELNVNALELEDSALYLCASSSTDTSGTPGELFFGEGSRLTVL.

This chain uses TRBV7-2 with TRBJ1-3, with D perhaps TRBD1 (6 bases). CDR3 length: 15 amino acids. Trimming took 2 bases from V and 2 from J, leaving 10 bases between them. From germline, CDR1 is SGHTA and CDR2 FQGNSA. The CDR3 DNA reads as TGTGCCAGCAGCTTACAGGCAGGGGCTGGAAACACCATATATTTT. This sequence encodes CASSLQAGAGNTIYF.

CDR3 protein: CASSLGGSGGYTPLGELFF. In DNA form, the CDR3 reads TGTGCCAGCAGCTTAGGGGGCAGCGGGGGGTACACCCCCCTCGGGGAGCTGTTTTTT. The chain carries TRBV7-3 and TRBJ2-2, with 9 bases fitting TRBD2. Per germline, CDR1 SGHTA and CDR2 FQGTGA. The CDR3 runs to 19 residues. Trimming at V came to 2 bases and at J to 7 bases, leaving 17 bases not matched to a gene.

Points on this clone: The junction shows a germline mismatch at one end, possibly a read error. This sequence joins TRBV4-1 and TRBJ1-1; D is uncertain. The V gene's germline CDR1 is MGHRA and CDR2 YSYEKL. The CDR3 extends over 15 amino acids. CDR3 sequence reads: CTSSQERLVDTEAFF. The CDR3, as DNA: TGCACCAGCAGCCAAGAGAGGTTAGTGGACACTGAAGCTTTCTTT.

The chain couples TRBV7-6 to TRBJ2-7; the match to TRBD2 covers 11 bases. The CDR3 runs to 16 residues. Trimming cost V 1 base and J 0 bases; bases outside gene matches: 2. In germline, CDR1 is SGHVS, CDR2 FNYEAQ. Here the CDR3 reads CASSLGSGRASYEQYF. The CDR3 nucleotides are TGTGCCAGCAGCTTAGGTAGCGGGAGGGCCTCCTACGAGCAGTACTTC.